This is a list of T cell receptor beta chains from one sample in a study of beta chain features in type 1 diabetes. Some clones are missing from TCRdb's copy, which holds only in-frame ones; the method was immunoSEQ multiplex PCR. The sample records about 650,000 clones, around 12% being singletons. What was sequenced was naive CD4+ T cells from blood. The source of these receptors is a man aged 25-40 years with type 1 diabetes. The CDR3 runs from the conserved cysteine through the conserved F or W. A D gene is named only where the DNA matches it firmly. The size of a clone is reported for some rows only, either as once, few or many, or as a class for expanded clones.

TRBJ2-5 | TRBV13 | NA | TRBD2 | TGTGCCAGCAGCTTCCAACCCCGAGCGGGGGGGCCGGAGACCCAGTACTTC | CASSFQPRAGGPETQYF
TRBJ1-1 | TRBV6-5 | NA | TRBD1 | TGTGCCAGCAGTTACTCGACAGGGGGCTTTCCTGAAGCTTTCTTT | CASSYSTGGFPEAFF
TRBJ2-1 | TRBV4-3 | few | TRBD2 | TGCGCCAGCAGCCAAGATCGCGGGGGGGCCTGGAACAATGAGCAGTTCTTC | CASSQDRGGAWNNEQFF
TRBJ2-1 | TRBV18 | NA | TRBD1 | TGTGCCAGCTCGTTGGGACAGGGGAGCAATGAGCAGTTCTTC | CASSLGQGSNEQFF
TRBJ1-1 | TRBV7-2 | many | NA | TGTGCCAGCAGCCTGGGACAAACCGACGCCACTGAAGCTTTCTTT | CASSLGQTDATEAFF
TRBJ2-2 | TRBV2 | few | TRBD1 | TGTGCCAGCAGTCCCCAAGGGCAGGGGGCGTCCGGGGAGCTGTTTTTT | CASSPQGQGASGELFF
TRBJ2-7 | TRBV7-9 | NA | TRBD1 | TGTGCCAGCAGCCTATTTGCGCAGGGGGCTTACGAGCAGTACTTC | CASSLFAQGAYEQYF
TRBJ2-7 | TRBV18 | few | NA | TGTGCCAGCTCACCGGACAGATTCTACGAGCAGTACTTC | CASSPDRFYEQYF
TRBJ2-1 | TRBV29-1 | few | TRBD1 | TGCAGCTCTTCGACAGGGGGTTACAATGAGCAGTTCTTC | CSSSTGGYNEQFF
TRBJ2-5 | TRBV6-1 | NA | NA | TGTGCCAGCAGTGAAGGTCAAAGCGGAGGAGAGACCCAGTACTTC | CASSEGQSGGETQYF
TRBJ1-5 | TRBV21-1 | NA | NA | TGTGCCAGCAGCAAAGTTAGTGGAAAAGACAGGGAGAATCAGCCCCAGCATTTT | CASSKVSGKDRENQPQHF
TRBJ1-6 | TRBV14 | NA | NA | TGTGCCAGCAGCTCCCGGACCAATAATTCACCCCTCCACTTT | CASSSRTNNSPLHF
TRBJ2-3 | TRBV5-1 | NA | TRBD2 | TGCGCCAGCAGCTTCACTAGCGGGAGCACAGATACGCAGTATTTT | CASSFTSGSTDTQYF
TRBJ2-2 | TRBV7-2 | few | TRBD1 | TGTGCCAGCAGCTTTTCCGGGACAGAGAACACCGGGGAGCTGTTTTTT | CASSFSGTENTGELFF
TRBJ1-4 | TRBV7-9 | many | NA | TGTGCCAGCAGGGGTCCCAATGAAAAACTGTTTTTT | CASRGPNEKLFF
TRBJ2-3 | TRBV18 | NA | TRBD2 | TGTGCCAGCTCCGCGGGGACTAGCGGGGGTGTAGCAGATACGCAGTATTTT | CASSAGTSGGVADTQYF
TRBJ1-6 | TRBV10-3 | few | NA | TGTGCCACCCTGAGGGGTCCCTATAATTCACCCCTCCACTTT | CATLRGPYNSPLHF
TRBJ2-2 | TRBV5-1 | once | NA | TGCGCCAGCAGCTTGGCCGGGTCTGGCACCGGGGAGCTGTTTTTT | CASSLAGSGTGELFF
TRBJ1-6 | TRBV27 | NA | NA | TGTGCCAGCAGCCGACAGGTCTCCTATAATTCACCCCTCCACTTT | CASSRQVSYNSPLHF
TRBJ1-5 | TRBV27 | few | TRBD1 | TGTGCCAGCAGTTTGACAGGGTCCTTTGGGCCCCAGCATTTT | CASSLTGSFGPQHF
TRBJ1-1 | TRBV7-9 | few | NA | TGTGCCAGCAGCTTACAAGGAGAGAACACTGAAGCTTTCTTT | CASSLQGENTEAFF
TRBJ1-6 | TRBV13 | NA | NA | TGTGCCAGCAGCTTAGCAGGGCGTATAGATTCACCCCTCCACTTT | CASSLAGRIDSPLHF
TRBJ1-2 | TRBV5-1 | NA | NA | TGCGCCAGCAGGGATCTTTTGACGGGAGGGGCCGAGGATGGCTACACCTTC | CASRDLLTGGAEDGYTF
TRBJ1-4 | TRBV6-1 | NA | NA | TGTGCCAGCACATCCGGCGCGGGTAACGAAAAACTGTTTTTT | CASTSGAGNEKLFF
TRBJ2-3 | TRBV11-2 | few | NA | TGTGCCAGCAGCTTAGCGGGGGTCCGCACAGATACGCAGTATTTT | CASSLAGVRTDTQYF
TRBJ2-1 | TRBV27 | NA | NA | TGTGCCAGCAGTTTGATAGGGGCCTCCTACAATGAGCAGTTCTTC | CASSLIGASYNEQFF
TRBJ1-5 | TRBV2 | once | TRBD1 | TGTGCCAGCAGTCCGGACAGGGTCCAGCCCCAGCATTTT | CASSPDRVQPQHF
TRBJ2-1 | TRBV29-1 | NA | TRBD2 | TGCAGCGTCGGCGGGGGGGCCGGTGAGCAGTTCTTC | CSVGGGAGEQFF
TRBJ1-1 | TRBV7-2 | NA | NA | TGTGCCAGCAGCCGACAGAGGAACACTGAAGCTTTCTTT | CASSRQRNTEAFF